This T cell receptor beta chain was documented in a study of T cells after yellow fever vaccination. Study conclusions and caveats: Researchers report a weaker secondary response that nonetheless peaked faster, day 5 versus 15. Reappearance after the booster was observed for most primary-vaccination clones (roughly 97% CD4, about 90% CD8). Repertoires obtained by FACS sorting could include abundant clonotypes that entered as contaminants from the bulk population.

CDR3 length: 13 amino acids. V lost 6 bases and J 4 bases, leaving 10 bases between the germline ends. The germline V gene has CDR1 MDHEN and CDR2 SYDVKM. Notes on this clonotype: As yet, its antigen is unknown.

They built TCR cDNA with 5'RACE template switching, a step that put in a universal primer site and UMIs. MiXCR, run by TCRdb on the 5' RACE reads, gives a single entry per CDR3 protein. The repertoire holds around 250,000 distinct CDR3 sequences, with 6.9% as singletons. The sequence came from a man aged 30-40 years who received the YFV17D yellow fever vaccine. V gene TRBV28 combines with J gene TRBJ1-3; D perhaps matches TRBD1 (6 bases). The sample consisted of CD4+ T cells sorted from PBMCs, taken 15 days after the yellow fever booster vaccination. The CDR3 here is CASRTGIGNTIYF. CDR3 coding DNA: TGTGCCAGCAGAACAGGGATCGGAAACACCATATATTTT.